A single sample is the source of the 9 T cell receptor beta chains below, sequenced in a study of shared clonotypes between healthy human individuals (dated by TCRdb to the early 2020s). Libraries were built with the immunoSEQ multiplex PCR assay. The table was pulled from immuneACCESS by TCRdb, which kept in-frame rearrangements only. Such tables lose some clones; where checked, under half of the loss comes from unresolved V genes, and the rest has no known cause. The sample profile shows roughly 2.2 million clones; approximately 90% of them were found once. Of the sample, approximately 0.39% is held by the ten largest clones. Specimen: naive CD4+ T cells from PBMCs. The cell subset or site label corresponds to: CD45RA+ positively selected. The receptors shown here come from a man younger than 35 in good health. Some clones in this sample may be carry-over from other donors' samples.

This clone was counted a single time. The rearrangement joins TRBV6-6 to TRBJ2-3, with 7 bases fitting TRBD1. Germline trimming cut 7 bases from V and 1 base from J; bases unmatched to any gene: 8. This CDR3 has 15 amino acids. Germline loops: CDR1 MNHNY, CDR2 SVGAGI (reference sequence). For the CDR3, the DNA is TGTGCCAGCACGGTACAGCAGGGGGGCACAGATACGCAGTATTTT. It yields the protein CASTVQQGGTDTQYF.

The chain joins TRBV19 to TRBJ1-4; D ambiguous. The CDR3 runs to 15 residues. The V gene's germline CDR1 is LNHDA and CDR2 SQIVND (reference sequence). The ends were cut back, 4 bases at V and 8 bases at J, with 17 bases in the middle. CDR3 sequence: CASSRSDGWVEKLFF. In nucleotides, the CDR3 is TGTGCCAGTAGTAGGTCTGACGGATGGGTAGAAAAACTGTTTTTT.

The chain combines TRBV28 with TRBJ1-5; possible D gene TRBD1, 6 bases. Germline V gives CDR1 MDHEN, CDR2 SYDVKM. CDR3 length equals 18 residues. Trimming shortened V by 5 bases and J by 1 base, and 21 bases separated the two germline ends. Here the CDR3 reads CASSIRGHGERSNQPQHF. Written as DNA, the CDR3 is TGTGCCAGCAGTATCAGGGGACATGGAGAGAGGAGCAATCAGCCCCAGCATTTT.

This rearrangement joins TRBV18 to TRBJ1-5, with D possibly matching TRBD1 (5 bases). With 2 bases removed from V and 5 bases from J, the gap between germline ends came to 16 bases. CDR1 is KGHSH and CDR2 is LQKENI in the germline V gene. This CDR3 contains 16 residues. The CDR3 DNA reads TGTGCCAGCTCACCATCCACAGGAGGGTATGATCAGCCCCAGCATTTT. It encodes CASSPSTGGYDQPQHF.

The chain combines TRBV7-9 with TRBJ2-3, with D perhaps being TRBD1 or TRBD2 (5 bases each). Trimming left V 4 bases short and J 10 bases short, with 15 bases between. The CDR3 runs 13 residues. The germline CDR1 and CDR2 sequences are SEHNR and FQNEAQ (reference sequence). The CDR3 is CASSSYRDVPQYF. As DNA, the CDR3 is TGTGCCAGCAGCTCTTACCGGGACGTGCCGCAGTATTTT.

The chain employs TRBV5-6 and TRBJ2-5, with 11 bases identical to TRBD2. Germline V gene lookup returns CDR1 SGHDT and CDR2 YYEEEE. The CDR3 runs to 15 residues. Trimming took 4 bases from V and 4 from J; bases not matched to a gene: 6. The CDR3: CASSVIAGGTETQYF. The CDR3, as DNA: TGTGCCAGCAGCGTCATAGCGGGAGGGACAGAGACCCAGTACTTC.

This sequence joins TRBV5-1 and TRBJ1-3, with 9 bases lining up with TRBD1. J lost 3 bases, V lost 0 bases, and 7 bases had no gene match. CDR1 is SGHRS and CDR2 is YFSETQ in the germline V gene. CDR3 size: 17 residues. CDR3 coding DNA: TGCGCCAGCAGCTTGGCCGGGACAGGGAGTTTTGGAAACACCATATATTTT. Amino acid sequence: CASSLAGTGSFGNTIYF.

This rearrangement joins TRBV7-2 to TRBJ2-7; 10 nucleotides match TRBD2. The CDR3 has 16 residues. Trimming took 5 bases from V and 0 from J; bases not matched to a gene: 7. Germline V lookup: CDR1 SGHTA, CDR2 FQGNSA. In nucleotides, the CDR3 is TGTGCCAGCAGCCAAAGCGGGGGGGCCCTCTCCTACGAGCAGTACTTC. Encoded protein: CASSQSGGALSYEQYF.

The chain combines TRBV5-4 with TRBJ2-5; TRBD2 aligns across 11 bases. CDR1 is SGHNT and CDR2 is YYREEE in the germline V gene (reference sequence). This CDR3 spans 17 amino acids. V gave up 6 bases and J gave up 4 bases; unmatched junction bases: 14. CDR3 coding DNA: TGTGCCAGCACCCTGGGGCTAGCGGGAGGTGGAGTAGAGACCCAGTACTTC. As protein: CASTLGLAGGGVETQYF.